Listed below are T cell receptor beta chains from one sample, sequenced in a study of cytomegalovirus exposure and HLA in healthy donors. Libraries were prepared by immunoSEQ multiplex PCR; TCRdb keeps only in-frame clonotypes and omits some of them. The sample records approximately 150,000 clones, 60% to 80% being singletons. Sequenced: PBMCs. These receptors were obtained from a woman aged 40 to 50 in good health and CMV-seronegative. The CDR3 runs from the conserved cysteine through the conserved F or W. A D gene is named only where the DNA matches it firmly. Clone sizes are given selectively: once, few, many, or a class where the clone is expanded.

cdr3_nt cdr3_aa clone_size j_call d_call v_call
TGTGCCAGCAGTCCAAGCGGGAGGGCCCATTACGAGCAGTACTTC CASSPSGRAHYEQYF . TRBJ2-7 TRBD2 TRBV11-2
TGTGCCAGCAGCGAGGGGACAGGGGGCGTATACGAGCAGTACTTC CASSEGTGGVYEQYF few TRBJ2-7 TRBD1 TRBV9
TGTGCCAGCAGTCAGATAGCCGGGACTAGCGGGAGGCGGGGCTCCTACGAGCAGTACTTC CASSQIAGTSGRRGSYEQYF . TRBJ2-7 TRBD2 TRBV28
TGTGCCAGTAGAGGCCGACCGGGAGGCTACACCTTC CASRGRPGGYTF . TRBJ1-2 . TRBV19
TGCGCCAGCAGCCAAGAGTTTTCTAGCGGGGACACCGGGGAGCTGTTTTTT CASSQEFSSGDTGELFF . TRBJ2-2 TRBD2 TRBV4-1
TGCGCCAGCAGCCACCTTTGGGCGGGAGGGTACGAGCAGTACTTC CASSHLWAGGYEQYF . TRBJ2-7 TRBD2 TRBV4-3
TGTGCCAGCAGCCCCCCAGTTCGTTCTAGCGGGAGTGGAGAGCAGTTCTTC CASSPPVRSSGSGEQFF . TRBJ2-1 TRBD2 TRBV7-9
TGTGCCAGCTCACCACCGAGTTCTAGCAGGGGCGCCTCCTACAATGAGCAGTTCTTC CASSPPSSSRGASYNEQFF . TRBJ2-1 . TRBV18
TGTGCCACCAGCAGCCTTGATGGGAGCGCCTACGAGCAGTACTTC CATSSLDGSAYEQYF . TRBJ2-7 . TRBV15
TGTGCCAGCAGCGTGGGTGGGGACAGAGAGTTCTTC CASSVGGDREFF . TRBJ2-1 TRBD1 TRBV7-9
TGTGCCAGCAGCCCAGTCTCCAACACTGAAGCTTTCTTT CASSPVSNTEAFF . TRBJ1-1 . TRBV6-5
TGCGCCAGCAGCTTGGGGCAGGGGTTCTATGGCTACACCTTC CASSLGQGFYGYTF . TRBJ1-2 . TRBV5-1
TGTGCCAGCAGCTTTTTACTCGCGGGGGCCTATGAGCAGTTCTTC CASSFLLAGAYEQFF . TRBJ2-1 . TRBV11-2
TGTGCCAGCAGTCCCTCGGACAGGGCCACCGATAGCAATCAGCCCCAGCATTTT CASSPSDRATDSNQPQHF . TRBJ1-5 TRBD1 TRBV27
TGCAGTGCTATCTCTTCGGTGGAAGCTTTCTTT CSAISSVEAFF . TRBJ1-1 . TRBV20-1
TGTGCCAGTAGTCCCATCTTTGACAGAACTGGAAACACCATATATTTT CASSPIFDRTGNTIYF . TRBJ1-3 . TRBV19
TGTGCCAGCAGAGAACTAGCGGCGTACGAGCAGTACTTC CASRELAAYEQYF . TRBJ2-7 TRBD2 TRBV6-6
TGCGCCAGCAGCCCGACAGGGGCCACTGAAGCTTTCTTT CASSPTGATEAFF . TRBJ1-1 TRBD1 TRBV4-1
TGTGCCAGTAGCACCACAGGGACAGGAACTGGAAACACCATATATTTT CASSTTGTGTGNTIYF . TRBJ1-3 TRBD1 TRBV19
TGCAGCGTTGATGCGGGGGGTTTTGAGACCCAGTACTTC CSVDAGGFETQYF . TRBJ2-5 TRBD2 TRBV29-1
TGTGCCAGCAGCTTCGGGGACAGGGCGGCCTACAATGAGCAGTTCTTC CASSFGDRAAYNEQFF . TRBJ2-1 TRBD1 TRBV7-3
TGTGCCAGCAGCTTAGGACAGGGTTTCAATGAGCAGTTCTTC CASSLGQGFNEQFF . TRBJ2-1 TRBD1 TRBV7-9
TGTGCCAGCAGACCTTTTGCGGGGGGCACAGATACGCAGTATTTT CASRPFAGGTDTQYF . TRBJ2-3 TRBD2 TRBV19
TGCGCCAGCAGCCAACGCTTGCGGGGACAGGGGTTGGACGAGCAGTACTTC CASSQRLRGQGLDEQYF . TRBJ2-7 TRBD1 TRBV4-3
TGTGCCAGCAGCTTCGCCCGGCGGACCTACAATGAGCAGTTCTTC CASSFARRTYNEQFF . TRBJ2-1 . TRBV5-6
TGTGCCAGCAGCCGGGACAGGTGGGGCCCCCTGGGCAATGAGCAGTTCTTC CASSRDRWGPLGNEQFF . TRBJ2-1 TRBD1 TRBV7-6
TGTGCCAGCAGCTTTCCGGGACTAGCGCCTGAAGGAGCGACAGATACGCAGTATTTT CASSFPGLAPEGATDTQYF few TRBJ2-3 TRBD2 TRBV7-2
TGCGCCAGCAGCCAAGATCCACAGAACTATGGCTACACCTTC CASSQDPQNYGYTF once TRBJ1-2 . TRBV4-3
TGTGCCAGCAGTCCCAGGGTTCGGTTTTGGGCTTTCTTT CASSPRVRFWAFF . TRBJ1-1 . TRBV27
TGTGCCAGCAGTTACGCGGCGGGGATATACAATGAGCAGTTCTTC CASSYAAGIYNEQFF . TRBJ2-1 . TRBV6-5
TGTGCCAGCAGCTACGGGGGGGCAGGCGGAGAGCAGTACTTC CASSYGGAGGEQYF . TRBJ2-7 TRBD2 TRBV6-5
TGTGCCAGCAGACCGAGGGGGCAAGGAAACACCATATATTTT CASRPRGQGNTIYF . TRBJ1-3 TRBD1 TRBV7-9
TGTGCCAGCAGCTACCCAACCCCATACAGGGGATCTTCAAGCTCCTATAATTCACCCCTCCACTTT CASSYPTPYRGSSSSYNSPLHF . TRBJ1-6 TRBD1 TRBV14
TGTGCCAGCAGTTTATATAGGGGATCCTACGAGCAGTACTTC CASSLYRGSYEQYF few TRBJ2-7 . TRBV27
TGTGCCAGTAACTCCACAGGGAAACACTACAATGAGCAGTTCTTC CASNSTGKHYNEQFF . TRBJ2-1 . TRBV19
TGCAATTGGACTTTCCCCCAGCCCCAGCATTTT CNWTFPQPQHF . TRBJ1-5 . TRBV25-1